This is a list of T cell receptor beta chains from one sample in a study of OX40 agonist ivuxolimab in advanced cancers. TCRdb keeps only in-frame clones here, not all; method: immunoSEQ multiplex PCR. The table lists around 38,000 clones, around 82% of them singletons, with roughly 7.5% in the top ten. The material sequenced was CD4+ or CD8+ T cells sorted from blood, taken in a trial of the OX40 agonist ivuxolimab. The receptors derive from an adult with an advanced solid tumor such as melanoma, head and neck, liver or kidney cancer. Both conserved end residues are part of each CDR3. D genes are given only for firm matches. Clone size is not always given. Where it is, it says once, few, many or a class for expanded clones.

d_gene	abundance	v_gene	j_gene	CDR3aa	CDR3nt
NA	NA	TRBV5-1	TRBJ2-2	CASSLVPDKSTGELFF	TGCGCCAGCAGCTTGGTCCCAGATAAGTCCACCGGGGAGCTGTTTTTT
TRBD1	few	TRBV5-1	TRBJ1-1	CASSHGTVLNTEAFF	TGCGCCAGCAGCCACGGGACAGTCTTGAACACTGAAGCTTTCTTT
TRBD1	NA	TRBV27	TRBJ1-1	CASSVQGPDTEAFF	TGTGCCAGCAGTGTACAGGGGCCCGACACTGAAGCTTTCTTT
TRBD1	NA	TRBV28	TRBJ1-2	CASRSQGDYGYTF	TGTGCCAGCAGATCCCAGGGGGACTATGGCTACACCTTC
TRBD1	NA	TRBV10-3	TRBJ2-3	CAITTGTGATDTQYF	TGTGCCATCACCACCGGGACAGGGGCCACAGATACGCAGTATTTT
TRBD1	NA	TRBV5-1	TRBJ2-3	CASTSTLGTGDSTQYF	TGCGCCAGCACCTCGACTCTTGGGACAGGGGATAGTACGCAGTATTTT
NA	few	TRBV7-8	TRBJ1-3	CASSLIGTTSSGNTIYF	TGTGCCAGCAGCTTAATCGGGACAACCAGCTCTGGAAACACCATATATTTT
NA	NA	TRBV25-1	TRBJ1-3	CASSPSWRTIYF	TGTGCCAGCAGTCCTAGTTGGCGCACCATATATTTT
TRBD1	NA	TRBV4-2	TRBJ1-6	CASSSPGQGQSPLHF	TGTGCCAGCAGCAGCCCGGGACAGGGCCAGTCACCCCTCCACTTT
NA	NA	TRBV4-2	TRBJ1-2	CASSQEIRLVDSYGYTF	TGTGCCAGCAGCCAAGAAATCCGACTCGTAGACAGTTATGGCTACACCTTC
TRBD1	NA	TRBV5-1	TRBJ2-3	CASSLEDRATDTQYF	TGCGCCAGCAGCTTGGAGGACAGGGCAACAGATACGCAGTATTTT
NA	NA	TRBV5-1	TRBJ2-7	CASSLVLDNEQYF	TGCGCCAGCAGCTTAGTCCTCGATAACGAGCAGTACTTC
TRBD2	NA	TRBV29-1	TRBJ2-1	CSVEGPGLAGAYNEQFF	TGCAGCGTTGAAGGCCCCGGACTAGCGGGCGCCTACAATGAGCAGTTCTTC
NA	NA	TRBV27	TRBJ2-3	CASSLRGLGTDTQYF	TGTGCCAGCAGTTTGCGTGGGCTTGGCACAGATACGCAGTATTTT
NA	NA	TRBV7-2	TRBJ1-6	CASSLLWPPGALHF	TGTGCCAGCAGCTTACTTTGGCCCCCCGGAGCCCTCCACTTT
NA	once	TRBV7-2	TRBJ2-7	CASSPGGSYEQYF	TGTGCCAGCAGCCCTGGCGGGTCCTACGAGCAGTACTTC
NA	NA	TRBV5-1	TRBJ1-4	CASSLDGRGENEKLFF	TGCGCCAGCAGCTTGGACGGTAGGGGGGAAAATGAAAAACTGTTTTTT
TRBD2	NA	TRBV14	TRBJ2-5	CASSQRRSGRETQYF	TGTGCCAGCAGCCAAAGACGTAGCGGGAGGGAGACCCAGTACTTC
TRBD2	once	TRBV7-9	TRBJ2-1	CASSLSLAGAMNEQFF	TGTGCCAGCAGCTTGAGCCTTGCGGGAGCTATGAATGAGCAGTTCTTC
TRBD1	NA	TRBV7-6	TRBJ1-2	CASSFYRGGGYTF	TGTGCCAGCAGCTTCTACAGGGGTGGTGGCTACACCTTC
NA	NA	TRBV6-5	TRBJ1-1	CASSYGPKGPEAFF	TGTGCCAGCAGTTACGGTCCCAAGGGGCCTGAAGCTTTCTTT
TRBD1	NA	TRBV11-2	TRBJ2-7	CASSSLGTAYEQYF	TGTGCCAGCAGCTCCTTGGGGACAGCCTACGAGCAGTACTTC
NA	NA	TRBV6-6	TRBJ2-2	CASRGLESTGELFF	TGTGCCAGCAGGGGACTGGAGTCAACCGGGGAGCTGTTTTTT
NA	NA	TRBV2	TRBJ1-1	CASRGDRLETEAFF	TGTGCCAGCAGGGGAGACAGGCTTGAGACTGAAGCTTTCTTT
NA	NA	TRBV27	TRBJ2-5	CASRPTGRETQYF	TGTGCCAGCAGACCGACAGGGAGGGAGACCCAGTACTTC
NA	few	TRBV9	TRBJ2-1	CASSVDWGDNYNEQFF	TGTGCCAGCAGCGTAGACTGGGGAGACAACTACAATGAGCAGTTCTTC
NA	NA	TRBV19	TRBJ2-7	CASSPGPPGAYEQYF	TGTGCCAGTAGTCCGGGCCCACCAGGGGCCTACGAGCAGTACTTC
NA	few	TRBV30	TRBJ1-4	CAWSVLAATNEKLFF	TGTGCCTGGAGTGTTCTTGCAGCAACTAATGAAAAACTGTTTTTT
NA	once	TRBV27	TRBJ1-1	CASSLQGWTEAFF	TGTGCCAGCAGTTTACAGGGGTGGACTGAAGCTTTCTTT
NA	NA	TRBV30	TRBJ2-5	CAWSVGAVQETQYF	TGTGCCTGGAGTGTAGGTGCTGTACAAGAGACCCAGTACTTC
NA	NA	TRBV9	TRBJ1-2	CASSASNRFDGYTF	TGTGCCAGCAGCGCATCTAACCGTTTTGATGGCTACACCTTC
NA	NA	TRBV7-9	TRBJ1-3	CASSLATGSGNTIYF	TGTGCCAGCAGCTTAGCGACGGGCTCTGGAAACACCATATATTTT
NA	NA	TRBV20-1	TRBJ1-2	CSARPQDGYTF	TGCAGTGCGCGACCCCAGGATGGCTACACCTTC
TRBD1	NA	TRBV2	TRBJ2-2	CASRLGTALTGELFF	TGTGCCAGCAGATTAGGGACAGCCCTCACCGGGGAGCTGTTTTTT
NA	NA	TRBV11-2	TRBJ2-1	CASSLDSVGADYNEQFF	TGTGCCAGCAGCTTAGACTCGGTGGGAGCGGACTACAATGAGCAGTTCTTC
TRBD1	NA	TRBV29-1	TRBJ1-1	CSVEARQGNTEAFF	TGCAGCGTTGAAGCCCGACAGGGGAACACTGAAGCTTTCTTT
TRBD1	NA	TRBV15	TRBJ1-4	CATSRLPGQGQKLFF	TGTGCCACCAGCAGATTGCCGGGACAGGGTCAAAAACTGTTTTTT
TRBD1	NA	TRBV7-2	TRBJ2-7	CASSNRDRTYEQYF	TGTGCCAGCAGCAACCGGGACAGAACCTACGAGCAGTACTTC
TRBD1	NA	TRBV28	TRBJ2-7	CASSYLGQGGSYEQYF	TGTGCCAGCAGTTATCTGGGACAGGGGGGATCCTACGAGCAGTACTTC
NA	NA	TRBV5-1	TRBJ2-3	CASCHDPRWNPTDTQYF	TGCGCCAGCTGCCACGACCCTCGGTGGAATCCCACAGATACGCAGTATTTT
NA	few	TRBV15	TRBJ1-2	CATSREPQGGGYTF	TGTGCCACCAGCAGAGAGCCCCAGGGAGGGGGCTACACCTTC
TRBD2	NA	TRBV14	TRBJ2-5	CASAGTSGTRGETQYF	TGTGCCAGCGCCGGGACTAGCGGGACGAGAGGAGAGACCCAGTACTTC
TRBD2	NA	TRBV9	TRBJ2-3	CASSVAPSGRTADTQYF	TGTGCCAGCAGCGTAGCCCCTAGCGGGAGAACGGCAGATACGCAGTATTTT
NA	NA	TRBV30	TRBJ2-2	CACYRAGELFF	TGTGCCTGTTACAGGGCCGGGGAGCTGTTTTTT
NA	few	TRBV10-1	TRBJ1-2	CASSESGYYGYTF	TGCGCCAGCAGTGAGTCGGGGTACTATGGCTACACCTTC